Listed here are 7 T cell receptor beta chains from one sample, sequenced in a study of radiation and T cells in renal cell carcinoma (dated by TCRdb to 2019 to 2021). The time point label here, explained by the study, means: blood 4 weeks post-SBRT, at nephrectomy. The treatment or condition label here, explained by the study, means: 15 Gy SBRT to primary tumor, nephrectomy 4 weeks later. Receptor amplification or capture employed the immunoSEQ multiplex PCR assay. This immuneACCESS table, as held by TCRdb, lists in-frame sequences with V and J called but not all clones. Of the missing ones, under half trace to an unresolved V gene in checked studies; the others have no known cause. This sample has about 77,000 clones in its table, and around four fifths of those were observed once. Roughly 2.2% of the sample goes to the ten largest clones. The sequencing here drew on blood, taken from a patient whose treatment included radiotherapy and nephrectomy. The receptor source for this set is a woman in her fifties or sixties with renal cell carcinoma.

The CDR3 sequence: CASSLVGQAEKLFF. CDR3 sequence (DNA): TGCGCCAGCAGCTTGGTGGGACAGGCCGAAAAACTGTTTTTT. The chain recombines TRBV5-1 with TRBJ1-4; TRBD1 aligns across 8 bases. The CDR3 covers 14 residues. Germline CDR1 SGHRS, CDR2 YFSETQ. Trimming cost V 0 bases and J 8 bases; bases outside gene matches: 3.

The V call is TRBV15, the J call TRBJ2-1, with D possibly being TRBD1 (5 bases). The CDR3 totals 13 residues. Trimming left V 6 bases short and J 9 bases short, with 15 bases between. Germline CDR1 reads LNHNV; CDR2 reads YYDKDF (reference sequence). The CDR3 loop is CATSSVSRGEQFF. CDR3 nucleotides: TGTGCCACCAGTTCTGTCTCTAGGGGTGAGCAGTTCTTC.

The rearrangement joins TRBV30 to TRBJ2-1; weak D call: TRBD2 (5 bases). This CDR3 is built from 16 residues. Trimming removed 1 base from V and 8 bases from J, with 21 bases in between. Germline CDR1 and CDR2: GTSNPN and SVGIG (reference sequence). The CDR3 DNA follows: TGTGCCTGGAGTGCTAACCGGGAACCTGGCCACGATGAGCAGTTCTTC. Residues: CAWSANREPGHDEQFF.

This chain's CDR3 is CASSEGSVRDNSPLHF. For the CDR3, the DNA is TGCGCCAGCAGTGAGGGCTCGGTACGGGATAATTCACCCCTCCACTTT. The chain links TRBV10-1 to TRBJ1-6; D is ambiguous. The CDR3 runs to 16 residues. Germline CDR1 reads WNHNN; CDR2 reads SYGVQD (reference sequence). The ends were cut back, 2 bases at V and 5 bases at J, with 13 bases in the middle.

This chain uses TRBV19 with TRBJ1-2; 7 nucleotides line up with TRBD1. After removal of 5 bases from V and 5 bases from J, the junction contained 5 bases not matched to a gene. CDR3 length: 13 residues. Germline CDR1 is LNHDA and CDR2 is SQIVND (reference sequence). CDR3 in DNA: TGTGCCAGTAGTCTCCAGGGGGGGTATGGCTACACCTTC. It is translated as CASSLQGGYGYTF.

The rearrangement links TRBV6-5 to TRBJ1-1; D might be TRBD1 (6 bases). The CDR3 sequence is 13 residues long. V dropped 0 bases and J dropped 7 bases, with 9 bases sitting between them. CDR1 is MNHEY, CDR2 SVGAGI, per germline. The CDR3 protein is CASSYSIGGEAFF. The DNA of the CDR3 is TGTGCCAGCAGTTACTCAATAGGGGGTGAAGCTTTCTTT.

The chain joins TRBV19 to TRBJ1-2; D unresolved. Trimming removed 7 bases from V and 1 base from J, with 10 bases in between. This CDR3 is 13 amino acids long. Germline V gene data show CDR1 as LNHDA and CDR2 as SQIVND (reference sequence). CDR3 sequence reads: CASTPGFNYGYTF. CDR3 bases: TGTGCCAGTACCCCCGGGTTTAACTATGGCTACACCTTC.